A single T cell receptor beta chain is shown here with its context. This receptor's antigen is unknown. Qualities for individual bases were not recorded, and no much larger clone is one base off. Receptor libraries were prepared by the immunoSEQ multiplex PCR assay. Drawn from immuneACCESS, this table holds only the in-frame rearrangements with V and J called that TCRdb kept. Clones are partly lost; checked studies trace under half to an unresolved V gene and leave the rest unexplained. This sample lists some 93,000 clones; 90% to 95% were detected once. The ten largest clones add up to about 1.7% of the sample. This sample is part of a study of T cell changes during pregnancy in multiple sclerosis (dated by TCRdb to the late 2010s). For the study in its entirety: Changes in the T cell repertoire over the course of pregnancy were examined in this study in women with multiple sclerosis.

Via the germline V gene, CDR1 is LGHNA and CDR2 YSLEER. V and J lose 5 bases and 5 bases, and a span of 15 bases separates them. The CDR3 contains 15 residues, cysteine and phenylalanine counted. Only the CDR3 DNA is retained, 45 bases long and in frame from the first base. Sample: peripheral blood, taken after pregnancy. The rearranged chain carries TRBV4-3 and TRBJ2-2; the D region possibly corresponds to TRBD1 (5 bases align). The TCR originated in a female donor in good health, enrolled as a control in a pregnancy study. CDR3 region: CASSEGWQGTGELFF. Here is the DNA: TGCGCCAGCAGCGAAGGGTGGCAGGGAACCGGGGAGCTGTTTTTT.